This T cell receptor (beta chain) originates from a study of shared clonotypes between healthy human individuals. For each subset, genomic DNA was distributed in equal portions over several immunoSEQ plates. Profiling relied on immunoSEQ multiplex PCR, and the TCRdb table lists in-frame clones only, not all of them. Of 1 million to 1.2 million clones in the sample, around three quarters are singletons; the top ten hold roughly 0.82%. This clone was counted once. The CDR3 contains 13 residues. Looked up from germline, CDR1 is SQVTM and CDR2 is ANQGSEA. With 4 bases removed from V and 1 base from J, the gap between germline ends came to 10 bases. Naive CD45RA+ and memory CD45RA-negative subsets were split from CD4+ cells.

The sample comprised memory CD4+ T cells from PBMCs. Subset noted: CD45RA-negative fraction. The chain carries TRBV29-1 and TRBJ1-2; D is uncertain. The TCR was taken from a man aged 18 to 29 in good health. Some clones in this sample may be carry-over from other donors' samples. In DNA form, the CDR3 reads TGCAGCGTTGGGTCCGGGTTTAACTATGGCTACACCTTC. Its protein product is CSVGSGFNYGYTF. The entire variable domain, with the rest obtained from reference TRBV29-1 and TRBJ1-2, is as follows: SAVISQKPSRDICQRGTSLTIQCQVDSQVTMMFWYRQQPGQSLTLIATANQGSEATYESGFVIDKFPISRPNLTFSTLTVSNMSPEDSSIYLCSVGSGFNYGYTFGSGTRLTVV.